Presented here are 22 T cell receptor beta chains from one specimen sequenced in a study of control samples from healthy donors and cancer patients (dated by TCRdb to between 2020 and 2021). Library construction relied on the immunoSEQ multiplex PCR assay. TCRdb holds this immuneACCESS table with in-frame rearrangements only. Some clones are missing; in checked studies, unresolved V genes explain under half, and the rest has no known cause. This sample gives approximately 100,000 clones in total; roughly 88% of them show up just once. The ten largest clonotypes hold over 12% of the sample. Sequenced: blood. The receptors were sampled from a young man in good health.

This chain links TRBV25-1 with TRBJ2-3; 11 bases are shared with TRBD1. Germline values: CDR1 MGHDK, CDR2 SYGVNS. This CDR3 spans 15 amino acids. The ends lost 4 bases at V and 5 bases at J; junction bases unmatched: 5. Written as DNA, the CDR3 is TGTGCCAGCAGTGGTCGGACAGGGGGCAGAGATACGCAGTATTTT. It translates to CASSGRTGGRDTQYF.

The V call is TRBV30, the J call TRBJ1-5; D possibly corresponds to TRBD1 (5 bases). This CDR3 is built from 14 residues. Germline values: CDR1 GTSNPN, CDR2 SVGIG (reference sequence). The ends were cut back, 1 base at V and 6 bases at J, with 13 bases in the middle. The CDR3 coding sequence is TGTGCCTGGAGTGATCAGGGATTCGGTCAGCCCCAGCATTTT. Protein: CAWSDQGFGQPQHF.

V usage is TRBV11-3 and J usage is TRBJ2-7; either TRBD1 or TRBD2 may fit D (5 bases each). The V end lost 4 bases, the J end lost 3 bases, and 13 bases lay between the germline ends. The CDR3 runs 14 residues. CDR1 is SGHNT and CDR2 is YENEEA in the germline V gene. CDR3 in DNA: TGTGCCAGCAGCTCGAGGGACGCGGACTACGAGCAGTACTTC. Its protein is CASSSRDADYEQYF.

On this clone: Other nucleotide sequences in the sample specify the same CDR3. J is TRBJ2-4 and V is TRBV4-1; 7 bases map to TRBD1. The V gene's germline CDR1 is MGHRA and CDR2 YSYEKL. CDR3 size: 17 residues. With V trimmed by 3 bases and J by 1 base, 9 bases remained unmatched. The CDR3 loop is CASSQPYRGRAKNIQYF. As DNA, the CDR3 is TGCGCCAGCAGCCAGCCATATAGGGGGCGTGCCAAAAACATTCAGTACTTC.

J is TRBJ2-7 and V is TRBV9, with D uncertain. CDR3 size: 14 residues. Germline values: CDR1 SGDLS, CDR2 YYNGEE. Trimming removed 3 bases from V and 3 bases from J, with 13 bases in between. The CDR3, as DNA: TGTGCCAGCAGCGAGATTGGGGAAAGCTACGAGCAGTACTTC. The encoded protein is CASSEIGESYEQYF.

The chain is built from TRBV13 and TRBJ1-6; D unresolved. This CDR3 is built from 19 residues. Looked up from germline, CDR1 is PRHDT and CDR2 is FYEKMQ (reference sequence). V gave up 0 bases and J gave up 0 bases, with 15 bases separating them. CDR3 residues: CASSLGNPGVSSYNSPLHF. In DNA, the CDR3 is TGTGCCAGCAGCTTAGGAAATCCCGGGGTTAGCTCCTATAATTCACCCCTCCACTTT.

The chain is built from TRBV7-6 and TRBJ2-1; the match to TRBD2 covers 7 bases. Losses at the gene ends were 3 bases for V and 5 bases for J; bases not matched to a gene: 7. The CDR3 spans 15 residues. Germline V gene sequence: CDR1 SGHVS, CDR2 FNYEAQ. The CDR3 sequence: CASSFRARENNEQFF. The DNA of the CDR3 is TGTGCCAGCAGCTTTCGGGCGCGGGAGAACAATGAGCAGTTCTTC.

This clone is a singleton in its sample. V and J are TRBV6-1 and TRBJ2-5; no clear D gene. V was cut by 2 bases and J by 7 bases, with 8 bases left in between. CDR1 and CDR2 from the germline V gene are MNHNS and SASEGT. The CDR3 length is 12 residues. The CDR3 DNA is TGTGCCAGCAGTGAACGGTGGTGGACCCAGTACTTC. It translates to CASSERWWTQYF.

In this sample, this clone turned up many times. This sample also contains other DNA sequences that code for the same CDR3. V is TRBV9 and J is TRBJ1-3, with D perhaps TRBD1 (5 bases). Germline assignment: CDR1 SGDLS and CDR2 YYNGEE. Trimming removed 0 bases at V and 0 bases at J, with 19 bases between. This CDR3 is 19 amino acids long. The CDR3 reads CASSVVPLSRAISGNTIYF. CDR3 coding DNA: TGTGCCAGCAGCGTAGTACCCCTTTCCAGGGCTATCTCTGGAAACACCATATATTTT.

The rearrangement joins TRBV7-2 to TRBJ1-6; D uncertain. V lost 2 bases and J 7 bases, leaving 12 bases between the germline ends. Germline V CDR1 and CDR2: SGHTA, FQGNSA. There are 15 residues in the CDR3. This CDR3 reads CASSLTPGLNSPLHF. CDR3 DNA sequence: TGTGCCAGCAGCTTAACCCCAGGACTAAATTCACCCCTCCACTTT. Full variable domain (missing parts from reference TRBV7-2 and TRBJ1-6): GAGVSQSPSNKVTEKGKDVELRCDPISGHTALYWYRQSLGQGLEFLIYFQGNSAPDKSGLPSDRFSAERTGGSVSTLTIQRTQQEDSAVYLCASSLTPGLNSPLHFGNGTRLTVT.

The chain carries TRBV28 and TRBJ2-1, with 9 bases that match TRBD2. The CDR3 covers 17 residues. The V segment lost 5 bases and the J segment 0 bases; nucleotides outside the gene matches: 8. Looked up from germline, CDR1 is MDHEN and CDR2 is SYDVKM. The CDR3 DNA reads as TGTGCCAGCAGTCCCCCCGGGCGGGAGGGCTCCTACAATGAGCAGTTCTTC. This codes for CASSPPGREGSYNEQFF.

The V call is TRBV5-1, the J call TRBJ2-7; D unresolved. V lost 2 bases, J lost 3 bases, and 9 bases lay in between. CDR1 is SGHRS, CDR2 YFSETQ, per germline. CDR3 length: 13 amino acids. CDR3 in amino acids: CASSFEPFYEQYF. Here the CDR3 DNA reads TGCGCCAGCAGCTTTGAACCCTTCTACGAGCAGTACTTC.

This clone was detected only once. This sequence joins TRBV27 and TRBJ1-5; D is possibly TRBD1 (5 bases). CDR1 is MNHEY and CDR2 is SMNVEV in the germline V gene (reference sequence). The CDR3 length is 17 residues. Between the trimmed V and J ends, which lost 3 bases and 0 bases, there was a span of 15 bases. The CDR3 loop reads CASSLVGRVYSNQPQHF. DNA for the CDR3: TGTGCCAGCAGTTTGGTTGGCAGGGTCTATAGCAATCAGCCCCAGCATTTT.

The chain recombines TRBV12-3 or TRBV12-4 with TRBJ1-1; 7 bases are a match to TRBD1. Trimming at V came to 3 bases and at J to 5 bases, leaving 3 bases not matched to a gene. This CDR3 is 13 amino acids long. As DNA, the CDR3 is TGTGCCAGCAGTTTGAGGGGGCAAACTGAAGCTTTCTTT. It yields the protein CASSLRGQTEAFF.

The chain recombines TRBV2 with TRBJ2-7; TRBD1 matches 8 bases. V lost 4 bases to trimming and J lost 3 bases; unmatched junction nucleotides: 20. There are 19 residues in the CDR3. CDR1 SNHLY and CDR2 FYNNEI come from the germline V gene. This CDR3 is CASSGRGQGAEKYHYEQYF. In nucleotides, the CDR3 is TGTGCCAGCAGTGGAAGGGGCCAGGGGGCTGAAAAGTACCACTACGAGCAGTACTTC.

The V and J genes are TRBV7-2 and TRBJ2-2; D might be TRBD1 (5 bases). V was trimmed by 1 base and J by 0 bases, leaving 9 bases between them. Germline-derived CDR1 and CDR2 are SGHTA and FQGNSA. The CDR3 extends over 16 amino acids. DNA of the CDR3: TGTGCCAGCAGCTTAGGGGGCCGCGCGAACACCGGGGAGCTGTTTTTT. It encodes CASSLGGRANTGELFF.

The chain joins TRBV18 to TRBJ2-7; 13 bases agree with TRBD2. The J segment lost 3 bases and the V segment lost 0 bases, leaving 2 bases of the junction unmatched. Germline assignment: CDR1 KGHSH and CDR2 LQKENI. CDR3 length equals 16 residues. CDR3 nucleotide sequence: TGTGCCAGCTCACCACCGGGACTAGCGGGAATCTACGAGCAGTACTTC. The encoded protein is CASSPPGLAGIYEQYF.

This clone came up once. The chain has TRBV11-3 and TRBJ2-3; TRBD2 matches at 9 bases. This CDR3 spans 15 amino acids. Germline CDR1 and CDR2: SGHNT and YENEEA. V shed 4 bases, J shed 11 bases, and the junction held 13 bases outside the gene matches. The CDR3 region has the DNA TGTGCCAGCAGCTCGGGTTTAGCGGGAGTCCGGGAGCAGTATTTT. It is translated as CASSSGLAGVREQYF.

The chain uses TRBV3-1 (or the pseudogene TRBV3-2) and TRBJ2-1, with 8 bases that match TRBD2. The CDR3 contains 16 residues. J gave up 2 bases and V 4 bases, and 7 bases lay outside the gene matches. Germline CDR1 is LGHDT and CDR2 is YNNKEL (reference sequence). CDR3 amino acids: CASSLSSGGPYNEQFF. CDR3 DNA: TGTGCCAGCAGCCTCTCGAGCGGGGGCCCCTACAATGAGCAGTTCTTC.

The chain joins TRBV11-3 to TRBJ2-5, with D possibly TRBD2 on 8 matching bases. Germline assignment: CDR1 SGHNT and CDR2 YENEEA. CDR3 length: 16 residues. The V end lost 5 bases, the J end lost 3 bases, and 19 bases lay between the germline ends. CDR3 nucleotide sequence: TGTGCCAGCAGCCGGGAGGGGGCCCGAAGGGAAGAGACCCAGTACTTC. This encodes CASSREGARREETQYF.

V gene TRBV11-3 combines with J gene TRBJ1-1; 9 bases align to TRBD1. After removal of 4 bases from V and 6 bases from J, the junction contained 9 bases not matched to a gene. This CDR3 is 15 amino acids long. The germline CDR1 and CDR2 sequences are SGHNT and YENEEA. The CDR3 region has the DNA TGTGCCAGCAGCTCGCGAGGGACAGGGTACGCTGAAGCTTTCTTT. It translates to CASSSRGTGYAEAFF.

V and J are TRBV4-3 and TRBJ2-3, with D unclear. The CDR3 contains 14 residues. Trimming stripped 3 bases from V and 4 bases from J, with 11 bases between. In germline, CDR1 is LGHNA, CDR2 YSLEER. The CDR3 coding sequence is TGCGCCAGCAGCCAGGAACGGTCCGCAGATACGCAGTATTTT. Its translation: CASSQERSADTQYF.